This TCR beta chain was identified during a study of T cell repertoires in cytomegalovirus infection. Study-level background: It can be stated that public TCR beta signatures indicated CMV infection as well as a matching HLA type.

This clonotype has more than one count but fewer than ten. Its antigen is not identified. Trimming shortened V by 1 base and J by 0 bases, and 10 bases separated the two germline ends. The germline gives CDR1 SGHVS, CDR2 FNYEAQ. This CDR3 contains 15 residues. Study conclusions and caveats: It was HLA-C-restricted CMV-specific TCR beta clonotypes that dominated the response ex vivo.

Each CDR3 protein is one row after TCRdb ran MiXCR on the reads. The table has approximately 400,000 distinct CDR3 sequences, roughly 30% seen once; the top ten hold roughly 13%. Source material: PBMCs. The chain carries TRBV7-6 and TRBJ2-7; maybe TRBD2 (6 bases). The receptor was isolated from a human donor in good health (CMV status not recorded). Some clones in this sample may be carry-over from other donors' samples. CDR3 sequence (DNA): TGTGCCAGCAGCTTAGAGGGGACTTACTCCTACGAGCAGTACTTC. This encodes CASSLEGTYSYEQYF. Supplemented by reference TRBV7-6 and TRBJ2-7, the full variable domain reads GAGVSQSPRYKVTKRGQDVALRCDPISGHVSLYWYRQALGQGPEFLTYFNYEAQQDKSGLPNDRFSAERPEGSISTLTIQRTEQRDSAMYRCASSLEGTYSYEQYFGPGTRLTVT.